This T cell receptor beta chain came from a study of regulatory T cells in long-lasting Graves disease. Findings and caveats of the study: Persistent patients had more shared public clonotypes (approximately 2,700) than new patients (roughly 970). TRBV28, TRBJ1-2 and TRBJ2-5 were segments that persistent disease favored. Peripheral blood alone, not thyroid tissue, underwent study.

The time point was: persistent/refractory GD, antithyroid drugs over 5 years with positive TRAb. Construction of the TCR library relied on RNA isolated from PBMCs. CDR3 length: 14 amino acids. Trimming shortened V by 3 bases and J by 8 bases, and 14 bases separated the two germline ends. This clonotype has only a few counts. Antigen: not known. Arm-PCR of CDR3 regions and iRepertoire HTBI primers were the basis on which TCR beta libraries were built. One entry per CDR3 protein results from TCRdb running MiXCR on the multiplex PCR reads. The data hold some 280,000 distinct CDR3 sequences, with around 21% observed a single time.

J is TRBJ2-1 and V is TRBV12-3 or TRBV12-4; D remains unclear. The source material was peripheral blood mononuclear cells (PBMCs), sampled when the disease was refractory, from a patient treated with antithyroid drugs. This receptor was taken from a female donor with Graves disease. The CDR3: CASSLYSRGDEQFF. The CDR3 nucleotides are TGTGCCAGCAGTTTGTACTCCCGAGGTGATGAGCAGTTCTTC.